The 14 T cell receptor beta chains presented below share a single source sample, sequenced in a study of human T cells and chemical hapten exposure. MiXCR, run by TCRdb on the RACE reads, gives a single entry per CDR3 protein. The data show roughly 380,000 distinct CDR3 sequences, about 6% seen once. The time point: patch test 2, 6 weeks after DPC sensitization. Treatment in this sample: therapeutic diphenylcyclopropenone sensitization with weekly scalp DPC. This sample comprised whole blood, obtained in connection with sensitization to the hapten diphenylcyclopropenone (DPC). Receptor source: a woman between 18 and 30 years old with alopecia areata. Some clones in this sample may be carry-over from other donors' samples.

Ten or more counts support this clonotype. The V call is TRBV21-1, the J call TRBJ1-5. TRBV21-1 represents a pseudogene. The CDR3 totals 12 residues. CDR3 DNA sequence: TGTGCCAGCAGCAAGGGAAATCAGCCCCAGCATTTT. Its protein product is CASSKGNQPQHF.

The chain combines TRBV3-1 with TRBJ2-7; D may be TRBD2 (5 bases). V dropped 1 base and J dropped 7 bases, with 11 bases sitting between them. This CDR3 contains 13 residues. CDR1 and CDR2 (germline): LGHDT, YNNKEL (reference sequence). The CDR3: CASSQVLRGEQYF. The CDR3 DNA is TGTGCCAGCAGCCAAGTTCTACGGGGAGAGCAGTACTTC.

CDR3 loop: CASSLYSGGNSPLHF. CDR3 coding DNA: TGTGCCAGCAGCTTATACAGTGGGGGTAATTCACCCCTCCACTTT. The gene calls are TRBV7-8 and TRBJ1-6; D possibly corresponds to TRBD1 (5 bases). The CDR3 sequence is 15 residues long. The germline V gene encodes CDR1 SGHVS and CDR2 FQNEAQ. The ends were cut back, 2 bases at V and 6 bases at J, with 11 bases in the middle.

This clonotype was seen many times. V usage is TRBV3-1 and J usage is TRBJ2-2, with a possible D match to TRBD2 (5 bases). V gave up 4 bases and J gave up 3 bases, with 9 bases separating them. The V gene's germline CDR1 is LGHDT and CDR2 YNNKEL (reference sequence). CDR3 size: 14 residues. In DNA form, the CDR3 reads TGTGCCAGCAGCCCTGGACTGTACACCGGGGAGCTGTTTTTT. Translating gives CASSPGLYTGELFF. The variable domain in full, completed from reference TRBV3-1 and TRBJ2-2, reads DTAVSQTPKYLVTQMGNDKSIKCEQNLGHDTMYWYKQDSKKFLKIMFSYNNKELIINETVPNRFSPKSPDKAHLNLHINSLELGDSAVYFCASSPGLYTGELFFGEGSRLTVL.

This clonotype was seen repeatedly, ten times or more. This chain uses TRBV27 with TRBJ2-3; D gene ambiguous. The V gene's germline CDR1 is MNHEY and CDR2 SMNVEV (reference sequence). The CDR3 has 11 amino acids. V lost 3 bases, J lost 6 bases, and 4 bases lay in between. CDR3 region: CASSFMDTQYF. Written as DNA, the CDR3 is TGTGCCAGCAGTTTCATGGATACGCAGTATTTT.

This chain joins TRBV10-3 and TRBJ2-5; maybe TRBD2 (5 bases). Germline V lookup: CDR1 ENHRY, CDR2 SYGVKD. Trimming left V 3 bases short and J 0 bases short, with 14 bases between. The CDR3 is 16 amino acids. The CDR3 loop is CAISDPRGPDQETQYF. The CDR3 coding sequence is TGTGCCATCAGTGACCCTAGAGGGCCGGACCAAGAGACCCAGTACTTC.

This clonotype was counted only a few times. The chain has TRBV6-6 and TRBJ2-3; unclear D gene. Trimming removed 7 bases at V and 10 bases at J, with 18 bases between. The length of the CDR3 is 13 residues. In germline, CDR1 is MNHNY, CDR2 SVGAGI (reference sequence). Here the CDR3 reads CASTDFPPGPQYF. In DNA, the CDR3 is TGTGCCAGCACCGATTTTCCCCCGGGCCCGCAGTATTTT.

The chain links TRBV3-1 to TRBJ2-7; D not certain. The CDR3 extends over 14 amino acids. Trimming removed 1 base at V and 2 bases at J, with 9 bases between. Germline values: CDR1 LGHDT, CDR2 YNNKEL (reference sequence). The CDR3 region is CASSQGQIAYEQYF. In DNA, the CDR3 is TGTGCCAGCAGCCAAGGGCAGATCGCCTACGAGCAGTACTTC.

A few counts support this clonotype. The V and J genes are TRBV10-2 and TRBJ1-1; perhaps TRBD1 as D (5 bases). Germline V gene data show CDR1 as WSHSY and CDR2 as SAAADI. V was shortened by 5 bases and J by 6 bases, with 16 bases between the two germline ends. The CDR3 runs to 14 residues. The CDR3: CASSTGRLGAEAFF. CDR3 bases: TGCGCCAGCAGTACGGGACGCCTGGGGGCTGAAGCTTTCTTT.

This clonotype was seen only a few times. This chain uses TRBV24-1 with TRBJ1-5, with 9 bases aligning to TRBD1. Germline-derived CDR1 and CDR2 are KGHDR and SFDVKD. The length of the CDR3 is 13 residues. With 7 bases clipped from V and 6 bases from J, the junction kept 3 bases outside the gene matches. CDR3 sequence: CATRGQGIQPQHF. In nucleotides, the CDR3 is TGTGCCACCAGGGGACAGGGAATTCAGCCCCAGCATTTT.

In its sample, this clonotype was seen a few times. The genes are TRBV9 and TRBJ1-5; unclear D gene. The CDR3 loop spans 15 amino acids. In germline, CDR1 is SGDLS, CDR2 YYNGEE. V dropped 4 bases and J dropped 5 bases, with 16 bases sitting between them. The CDR3 is CASSQTAGLYQPQHF. The CDR3 nucleotides read TGTGCCAGCAGCCAAACCGCTGGCCTCTATCAGCCCCAGCATTTT.

This chain joins TRBV18 and TRBJ1-1, with D tentatively TRBD1 (6 bases). This CDR3 is 18 amino acids long. V lost 0 bases and J lost 1, with 18 bases in between. Germline V gives CDR1 KGHSH, CDR2 LQKENI. CDR3 amino acids: CASSPPNISRGWNTEAFF. The CDR3 DNA is TGTGCCAGCTCACCACCGAACATTTCTAGGGGGTGGAACACTGAAGCTTTCTTT.

This clonotype was found a few times. V gene TRBV29-1 combines with J gene TRBJ2-3; no clear D gene. Germline V gene sequence: CDR1 SQVTM, CDR2 ANQGSEA. Trimming shortened V by 2 bases and J by 10 bases, and 10 bases separated the two germline ends. The CDR3 covers 11 residues. DNA for the CDR3: TGCAGCGTTGAATTGGGTGATTCGCAGTATTTT. It specifies CSVELGDSQYF.

Comment on this clonotype: A much larger clone lies a single base off, so this may be a read error. Given the absence of the conserved phenylalanine or tryptophan at the CDR3 end, a read error is likely. The chain employs TRBV2 and TRBJ2-3; D is uncertain. Germline-derived CDR1 and CDR2 are SNHLY and FYNNEI. The germline V and J ends were trimmed by 10 bases and 3 bases, with 23 bases remaining between them. This CDR3 contains 16 residues. CDR3 bases: TGTGCCACGACCCCAGCAAGGGTCGGTGGGACAGATACGCAGTATTTA. It is translated as CATTPARVGGTDTQYL.